The 5 T cell receptor beta chains presented below share a single source sample, sequenced in a study of blood T cells in healthy people across ages. Primed by a sample-barcoded 5' primer and a J-beta primer mix, a second PCR proceeded for about 6 to 11 cycles. TCRdb independently ran MiXCR on the 5' RACE reads; one entry per CDR3 protein. The sample includes roughly 1.4 million distinct CDR3 sequences, roughly 60% of them seen just once. Sequenced material: blood. These receptor sequences come from a man younger than 30 in good health.

The chain recombines TRBV4-1 with TRBJ2-1; 7 nucleotides match TRBD1. The CDR3 is made up of 14 amino acids. V trimming: 4 bases; J trimming: 5 bases; junction bases outside the gene matches: 5. The germline CDR1 and CDR2 sequences are MGHRA and YSYEKL. The CDR3 loop reads CASSRRDRNNEQFF. The CDR3 region has the DNA TGCGCCAGCAGCCGCCGGGACAGAAACAATGAGCAGTTCTTC.

The J gene is TRBJ2-7, the V gene TRBV12-3 or TRBV12-4; perhaps D is TRBD1 or TRBD2 (5 bases each). Trimming stripped 6 bases from V and 1 base from J, with 16 bases between. CDR3 length: 15 amino acids. CDR3 nucleotides: TGTGCCAGCAGGAACACGGGACCCAAATCCTACGAGCAGTACTTC. Translating it yields CASRNTGPKSYEQYF.

This chain connects TRBV5-5 to TRBJ1-1; D gene unclear. The CDR3 has 13 residues. With 6 bases removed from V and 2 bases from J, the gap between germline ends came to 11 bases. CDR1 and CDR2 from the germline V gene are SGHKS and YYEKEE (reference sequence). In DNA form, the CDR3 reads TGTGCCAGCACAACTGGGATTAACACTGAAGCTTTCTTT. It is translated as CASTTGINTEAFF.

This chain connects TRBV30 to TRBJ2-4; weak D call: TRBD1 (5 bases). The end of the DNA aligns better with TRBJ2-7, so the J call may be wrong. Germline CDR1 GTSNPN, CDR2 SVGIG (reference sequence). The CDR3 length is 12 residues. The CDR3 sequence: CAWSGQFYEQYF. Written as DNA, the CDR3 is TGTGCCTGGAGTGGACAGTTCTACGAGCAGTACTTC.

This rearrangement joins TRBV12-3 or TRBV12-4 to TRBJ2-1, with unresolved D. The CDR3 sequence is 14 residues long. The ends were cut back, 4 bases at V and 3 bases at J, with 10 bases in the middle. For the CDR3, the DNA is TGTGCCAGCAGTTCCCTGGACGTCTACAATGAGCAGTTCTTC. Its protein is CASSSLDVYNEQFF.